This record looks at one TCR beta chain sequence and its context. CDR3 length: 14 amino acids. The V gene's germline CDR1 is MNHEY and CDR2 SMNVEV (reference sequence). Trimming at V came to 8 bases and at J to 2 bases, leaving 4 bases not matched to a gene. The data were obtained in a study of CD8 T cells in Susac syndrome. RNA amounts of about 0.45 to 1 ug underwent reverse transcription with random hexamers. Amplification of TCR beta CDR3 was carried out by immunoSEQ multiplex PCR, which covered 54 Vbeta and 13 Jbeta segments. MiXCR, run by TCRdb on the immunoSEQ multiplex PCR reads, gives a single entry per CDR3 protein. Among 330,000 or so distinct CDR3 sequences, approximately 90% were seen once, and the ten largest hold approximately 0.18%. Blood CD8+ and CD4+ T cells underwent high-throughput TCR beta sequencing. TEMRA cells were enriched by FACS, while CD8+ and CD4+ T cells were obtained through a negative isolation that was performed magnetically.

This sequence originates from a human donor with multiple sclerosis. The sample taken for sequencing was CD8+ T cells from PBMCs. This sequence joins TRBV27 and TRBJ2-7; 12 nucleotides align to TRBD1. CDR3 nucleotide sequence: TGTGCCAGCGGCGGGACAGGGGGCCCCTACGAGCAGTACTTC. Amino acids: CASGGTGGPYEQYF.